A selection of T cell receptor beta chains follows, all from one sample in a study of T cell changes during pregnancy in multiple sclerosis. Here immunoSEQ multiplex PCR was the method, and the copy in TCRdb shows in-frame clones only, minus some. Of approximately 130,000 clones listed, 95% to 98% were seen once; the top ten hold approximately 0.45%. Specimen: peripheral blood, collected after pregnancy. All receptors derive from a female donor with multiple sclerosis, enrolled in a pregnancy study. CDR3s include the opening cysteine and the closing phenylalanine or tryptophan. A D gene is named only where the DNA matches it firmly. Not every row has a clone size; where given, it reads once, few, many or a size class.

v_call: TRBV6-1
d_call: TRBD2
clone_size: .
j_call: TRBJ2-5
cdr3_length: 16
cdr3_nt: TGTGCCAGCAGTGTAACCGGGACTAGGGGGGAAGAGACCCAGTACTTC
cdr3_aa: CASSVTGTRGEETQYF

v_call: TRBV6-5
d_call: TRBD2
clone_size: .
j_call: TRBJ2-1
cdr3_length: 16
cdr3_nt: TGTGCCAGCAGTTACAACGGCGGGAGTCCGGCCAATGAGCAGTTCTTC
cdr3_aa: CASSYNGGSPANEQFF

v_call: TRBV7-9
d_call: .
clone_size: .
j_call: TRBJ2-2
cdr3_length: 12
cdr3_nt: TGTGCCAGCAGCCTTCAGGGGGGGGAGCTGTTTTTT
cdr3_aa: CASSLQGGELFF

v_call: TRBV5-1
d_call: .
clone_size: .
j_call: TRBJ2-1
cdr3_length: 11
cdr3_nt: TGCGCCAGCAGACTCCGCGATGAGCAGTTCTTC
cdr3_aa: CASRLRDEQFF

v_call: TRBV5-1
d_call: TRBD1
clone_size: .
j_call: TRBJ2-6
cdr3_length: 19
cdr3_nt: TGCGCCAGCAGCTTGTTGGAGACAGGGGGCATTTCTGGGGCCAACGTCCTGACTTTC
cdr3_aa: CASSLLETGGISGANVLTF

v_call: TRBV21-1
d_call: .
clone_size: few
j_call: TRBJ2-1
cdr3_length: 16
cdr3_nt: TGTGCCAGCAGCAATCCCGGGACACAGTCGGGGAATGAGCAGTTCTTC
cdr3_aa: CASSNPGTQSGNEQFF

v_call: TRBV4-1
d_call: .
clone_size: .
j_call: TRBJ2-7
cdr3_length: 14
cdr3_nt: TGCGCCAGCAGCCCCACGGGTCTCCCCTACGAGCAGTACTTC
cdr3_aa: CASSPTGLPYEQYF

v_call: TRBV19
d_call: TRBD2
clone_size: .
j_call: TRBJ2-7
cdr3_length: 14
cdr3_nt: TGTGCCAGTAGTCCTGCCGGACTAGTCTACGAGCAGTACTTC
cdr3_aa: CASSPAGLVYEQYF

v_call: TRBV27
d_call: TRBD2
clone_size: .
j_call: TRBJ2-7
cdr3_length: 14
cdr3_nt: TGTGCCAGCAGCCAGCGGGAGGGCCACTACGAGCAGTACTTC
cdr3_aa: CASSQREGHYEQYF

v_call: TRBV5-1
d_call: TRBD1
clone_size: .
j_call: TRBJ2-7
cdr3_length: 14
cdr3_nt: TGCGCCAGCAGCTTGGCTCAGGGGGCGATCCAGCAGTACTTC
cdr3_aa: CASSLAQGAIQQYF

v_call: TRBV9
d_call: .
clone_size: .
j_call: TRBJ2-1
cdr3_length: 13
cdr3_nt: TGTGCCAGCAGCGTAGGACTAAGCAATGAGCAGTTCTTC
cdr3_aa: CASSVGLSNEQFF

v_call: TRBV27
d_call: TRBD1
clone_size: .
j_call: TRBJ2-4
cdr3_length: 20
cdr3_nt: TGTGCCAGCAGTTTCAAACCCGGGGATGAACAGGGGATTGCCAAAAACATTCAGTACTTC
cdr3_aa: CASSFKPGDEQGIAKNIQYF

v_call: TRBV29-1
d_call: .
clone_size: .
j_call: TRBJ1-1
cdr3_length: 12
cdr3_nt: TGCAGCGTTGCGGGGGTGAACACTGAAGCTTTCTTT
cdr3_aa: CSVAGVNTEAFF

v_call: TRBV28
d_call: .
clone_size: .
j_call: TRBJ1-5
cdr3_length: 11
cdr3_nt: TGTGCCAGCAGTCCTGGACACAGACAGCATTTT
cdr3_aa: CASSPGHRQHF

v_call: TRBV10-3
d_call: TRBD1
clone_size: .
j_call: TRBJ1-2
cdr3_length: 14
cdr3_nt: TGTGCCATCAGTGAGGTGACAGGGGGCGTAGGCTACACCTTC
cdr3_aa: CAISEVTGGVGYTF

v_call: TRBV15
d_call: TRBD2
clone_size: .
j_call: TRBJ2-3
cdr3_length: 13
cdr3_nt: TGTGCCACAAGGGGCGGGAGTCCCCATACGCAGTATTTT
cdr3_aa: CATRGGSPHTQYF

v_call: TRBV2
d_call: .
clone_size: .
j_call: TRBJ2-7
cdr3_length: 16
cdr3_nt: TGTGCCAGCAGTACCAACGCAGTGACAGGCACCTACGAGCAGTACTTC
cdr3_aa: CASSTNAVTGTYEQYF

v_call: TRBV5-4
d_call: .
clone_size: .
j_call: TRBJ2-3
cdr3_length: 14
cdr3_nt: TGTGCCAGCAGCTACCGACAGCGCACAGATACGCAGTATTTT
cdr3_aa: CASSYRQRTDTQYF

v_call: TRBV28
d_call: .
clone_size: .
j_call: TRBJ2-3
cdr3_length: 15
cdr3_nt: TGTGCCAGCAGTTCTGTCCCGTCCTTCACAGATACGCAGTATTTT
cdr3_aa: CASSSVPSFTDTQYF

v_call: TRBV5-1
d_call: TRBD1
clone_size: .
j_call: TRBJ2-6
cdr3_length: 19
cdr3_nt: TGCGCCAGCAGCACGCCCACCGGGACAGGCCTTTCAGGGGCCAACGTCCTGACTTTC
cdr3_aa: CASSTPTGTGLSGANVLTF

v_call: TRBV25-1
d_call: TRBD1
clone_size: .
j_call: TRBJ2-1
cdr3_length: 15
cdr3_nt: TGTGCCAGCAGTTCCCGGGGACAGGGAAACAATGAGCAGTTCTTC
cdr3_aa: CASSSRGQGNNEQFF

v_call: TRBV28
d_call: .
clone_size: .
j_call: TRBJ2-3
cdr3_length: 12
cdr3_nt: TGTGCCAGCAGCCGGGACACAGATACGCAGTATTTT
cdr3_aa: CASSRDTDTQYF

v_call: TRBV7-9
d_call: .
clone_size: .
j_call: TRBJ2-2
cdr3_length: 18
cdr3_nt: TGTGCCAGCAGCAGATCGACATTGTTGGGGGGGCAAGGCGGGGAGCTGTTTTTT
cdr3_aa: CASSRSTLLGGQGGELFF

v_call: TRBV19
d_call: .
clone_size: .
j_call: TRBJ2-1
cdr3_length: 13
cdr3_nt: TGTGCCAGTAGTACCGACACGCACAATGAGCAGTTCTTC
cdr3_aa: CASSTDTHNEQFF

v_call: TRBV6-4
d_call: .
clone_size: .
j_call: TRBJ1-2
cdr3_length: 14
cdr3_nt: TGTGCCAGCAGTGAAAAAGCGGCTCTAGGTGGCTACACCTTC
cdr3_aa: CASSEKAALGGYTF

v_call: TRBV7-8
d_call: TRBD1
clone_size: .
j_call: TRBJ1-5
cdr3_length: 16
cdr3_nt: TGTGCCAGCAGCTCCGGCCGGACAGGGGGGAATCAGCCCCAGCATTTT
cdr3_aa: CASSSGRTGGNQPQHF

v_call: TRBV14
d_call: TRBD2
clone_size: .
j_call: TRBJ2-5
cdr3_length: 16
cdr3_nt: TGTGCCAGCAGCGACGGCCAGCGGGGGTTACAAGAGACCCAGTACTTC
cdr3_aa: CASSDGQRGLQETQYF